This TCR beta chain was sequenced for a study of blood T cell repertoires in COVID-19. The overall study: Samples representing acute and convalescent COVID-19 were sourced from the United States, Italy and Spain. PBMCs, B-cell-depleted T cells, or T cells provided the cDNA or gDNA that made up the material.

This CDR3 has 13 amino acids. V shed 6 bases and J shed 4 bases, with 13 bases lying between them. Germline CDR1 is MNHEY and CDR2 is SVGAGI. Original methodology: By means of reference gene primer amplification, nucleated cell counts were estimated. The assay was immunoSEQ multiplex PCR, and TCRdb's table has in-frame clones only and misses some. V and J calls and clone size are given by that table; D and trimming were obtained from the DNA. The repertoire holds 95,000 to 110,000 clones, with roughly 84% as singletons. This chain connects TRBV6-5 to TRBJ2-7; D is possibly TRBD1 (6 bases). Sequencing was performed on peripheral blood. The clonotype comes from a human donor in a cohort sampled during active COVID-19. For the CDR3, the DNA is TGTGCCAGCAGCCCAGGGGTTGGTTACGAGCAGTACTTC. Translation: CASSPGVGYEQYF.